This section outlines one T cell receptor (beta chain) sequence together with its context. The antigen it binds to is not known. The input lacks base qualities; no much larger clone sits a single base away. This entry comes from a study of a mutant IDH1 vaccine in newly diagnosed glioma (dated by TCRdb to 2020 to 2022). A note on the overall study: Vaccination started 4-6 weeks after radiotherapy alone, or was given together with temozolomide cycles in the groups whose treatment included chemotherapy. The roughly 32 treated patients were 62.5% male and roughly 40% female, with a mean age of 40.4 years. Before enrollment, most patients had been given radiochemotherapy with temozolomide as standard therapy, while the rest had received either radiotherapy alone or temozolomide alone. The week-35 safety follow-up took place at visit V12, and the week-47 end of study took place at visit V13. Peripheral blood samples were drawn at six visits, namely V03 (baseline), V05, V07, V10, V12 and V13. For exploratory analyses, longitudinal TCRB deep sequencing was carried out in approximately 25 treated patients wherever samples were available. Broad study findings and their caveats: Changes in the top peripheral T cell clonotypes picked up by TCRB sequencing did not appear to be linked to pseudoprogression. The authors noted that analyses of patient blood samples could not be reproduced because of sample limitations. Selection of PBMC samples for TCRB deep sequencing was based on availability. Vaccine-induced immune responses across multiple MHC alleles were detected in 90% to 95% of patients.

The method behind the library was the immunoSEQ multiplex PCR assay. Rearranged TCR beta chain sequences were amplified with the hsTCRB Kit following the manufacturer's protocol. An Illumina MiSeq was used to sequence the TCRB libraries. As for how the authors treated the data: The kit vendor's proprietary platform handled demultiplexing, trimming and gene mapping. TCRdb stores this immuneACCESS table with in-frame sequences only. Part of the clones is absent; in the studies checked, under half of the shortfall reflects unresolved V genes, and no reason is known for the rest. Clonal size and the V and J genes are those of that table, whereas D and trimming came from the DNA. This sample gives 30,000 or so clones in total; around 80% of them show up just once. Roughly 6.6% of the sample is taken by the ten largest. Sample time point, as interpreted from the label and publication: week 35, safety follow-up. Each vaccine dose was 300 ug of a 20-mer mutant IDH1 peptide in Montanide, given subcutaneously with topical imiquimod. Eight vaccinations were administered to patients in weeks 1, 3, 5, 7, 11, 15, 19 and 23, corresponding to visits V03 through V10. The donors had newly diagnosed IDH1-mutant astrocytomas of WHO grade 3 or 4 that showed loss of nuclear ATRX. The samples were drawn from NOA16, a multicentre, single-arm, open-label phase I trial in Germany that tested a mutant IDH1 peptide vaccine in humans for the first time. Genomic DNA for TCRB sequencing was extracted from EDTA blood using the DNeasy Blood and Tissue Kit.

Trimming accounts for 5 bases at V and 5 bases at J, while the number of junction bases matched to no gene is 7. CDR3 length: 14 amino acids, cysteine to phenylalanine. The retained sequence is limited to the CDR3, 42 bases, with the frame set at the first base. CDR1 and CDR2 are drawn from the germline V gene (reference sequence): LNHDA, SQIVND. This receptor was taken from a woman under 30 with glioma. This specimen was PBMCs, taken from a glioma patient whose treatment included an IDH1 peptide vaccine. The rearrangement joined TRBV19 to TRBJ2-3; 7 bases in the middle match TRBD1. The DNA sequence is TGTGCCAGTAGTTCCAGGGGGTTGGTAGATACGCAGTATTTT. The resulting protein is CASSSRGLVDTQYF.